These 21 T cell receptor beta chains were all obtained from the same sample, sequenced in a study of OX40 agonist ivuxolimab in advanced cancers. Only in-frame clones appear in the TCRdb table, and some are missing; sequencing was by immunoSEQ multiplex PCR. The table lists under 95,000 clones, roughly nine tenths of them singletons, with 1.3% in the top ten. The sample was CD4+ or CD8+ T cells sorted from blood, taken in a trial of the OX40 agonist ivuxolimab. These receptors came from an adult with an advanced solid tumor such as melanoma, head and neck, liver or kidney cancer.

The V gene is TRBV2, the J gene TRBJ2-7; 9 bases are a match to TRBD2. Germline V gives CDR1 SNHLY, CDR2 FYNNEI. The CDR3 contains 15 residues. Trimming removed 6 bases from V and 9 bases from J; junction bases left unmatched: 15. As DNA, the CDR3 is TGTGCCAGCAGCGGGGCCGGGACTAGCAAGCGACGGCAGTACTTC. Amino acids: CASSGAGTSKRRQYF. Based on the CDR3 plus reference TRBV2 and TRBJ2-7, the full variable domain is EPEVTQTPSHQVTQMGQEVILRCVPISNHLYFYWYRQILGQKVEFLVSFYNNEISEKSEIFDDQFSVERPDGSNFTLKIRSTKLEDSAMYFCASSGAGTSKRRQYFGPGTRLTVT.

The chain has TRBV11-2 and TRBJ2-7; TRBD2 aligns across 7 bases. V gave up 0 bases and J gave up 2 bases; unmatched junction bases: 4. Germline CDR1 is SGHAT and CDR2 is FQNNGV. The CDR3 consists of 15 residues. The CDR3 sequence: CASSLDGLAAYEQYF. The CDR3 bases are TGTGCCAGCAGCTTAGATGGTCTAGCGGCCTACGAGCAGTACTTC.

This clone showed up just once. The V gene is TRBV6-1, the J gene TRBJ1-1, with TRBD1 as a possible D gene (6 bases). V lost 4 bases to trimming and J lost 2 bases, with 11 bases between them. Germline-derived CDR1 and CDR2 are MNHNS and SASEGT. This CDR3 region has 14 residues. CDR3 DNA sequence: TGTGCCAGCAGTGTGAGGGACATTAACACTGAAGCTTTCTTT. Translated, it gives CASSVRDINTEAFF.

The chain carries TRBV6-6 and TRBJ1-2, with 7 bases identical to TRBD1. The CDR3 consists of 13 residues. Trimming took 6 bases from V and 4 from J; bases not matched to a gene: 5. From germline, CDR1 is MNHNY and CDR2 SVGAGI (reference sequence). CDR3 coding DNA: TGTGCCAGCAGCTCGGGACAGAGCTATGGCTACACCTTC. Translated, it gives CASSSGQSYGYTF.

The chain employs TRBV6-1 and TRBJ2-1; 14 nucleotides agree with TRBD2. The CDR3 is 19 amino acids. V shed 0 bases, J shed 5 bases, and the junction held 9 bases outside the gene matches. The germline gives CDR1 MNHNS, CDR2 SASEGT. The CDR3 nucleotides are TGTGCCAGCAGTGAAGCCCTACCCGGACTAGCGGGGGGCCACAATGAGCAGTTCTTC. Its protein is CASSEALPGLAGGHNEQFF.

This clone was detected once. The V and J genes are TRBV2 and TRBJ2-3, with 9 bases fitting TRBD1. CDR1 and CDR2 (germline): SNHLY, FYNNEI. The V segment lost 7 bases and the J segment 0 bases; nucleotides outside the gene matches: 5. The CDR3 has 15 amino acids. The CDR3 region has the DNA TGTGCCAGCACCGGACAGGGGCGAAGCACAGATACGCAGTATTTT. The encoded protein is CASTGQGRSTDTQYF.

The V gene is TRBV7-2, the J gene TRBJ2-7; D gene unclear. V lost 1 base to trimming and J lost 4 bases, with 8 bases between them. CDR3 size: 13 residues. Germline values: CDR1 SGHTA, CDR2 FQGNSA. The CDR3 region is CASSLVQNYEQYF. As DNA, the CDR3 is TGTGCCAGCAGCTTAGTCCAAAATTACGAGCAGTACTTC.

The chain uses TRBV27 and TRBJ2-1, with no clear D. In germline, CDR1 is MNHEY, CDR2 SMNVEV (reference sequence). The CDR3 consists of 12 residues. With 2 bases removed from V and 9 bases from J, the gap between germline ends came to 8 bases. The CDR3 bases are TGTGCCAGCAGTTTACGCTACGGTGAGCAGTTCTTC. This encodes CASSLRYGEQFF.

The chain joins TRBV6-1 to TRBJ2-3, with TRBD2 as a possible D gene (5 bases). The V gene lost 5 bases and the J gene lost 7 bases, with 16 bases spanning the gap. Looked up from germline, CDR1 is MNHNS and CDR2 is SASEGT. This CDR3 has 14 amino acids. CDR3 DNA sequence: TGTGCCAGCAGTCGATACGATAGCGCAAATACGCAGTATTTT. Protein product: CASSRYDSANTQYF.

The V call is TRBV14, the J call TRBJ2-7; D is unclear. The V gene's germline CDR1 is SGHDN and CDR2 FVKESK. V gave up 2 bases and J gave up 3 bases, with 11 bases separating them. The CDR3 sequence is 14 residues long. CDR3 protein: CASSQSRTFYEQYF. The CDR3 nucleotides read TGTGCCAGCAGCCAATCTCGGACCTTCTACGAGCAGTACTTC.

The chain recombines TRBV19 with TRBJ2-3; no clear D. CDR3 length: 16 residues. The germline CDR1 and CDR2 sequences are LNHDA and SQIVND (reference sequence). V dropped 5 bases and J dropped 1 base, with 16 bases sitting between them. Written as DNA, the CDR3 is TGTGCCAGTAGTCCGGGTGGTCTGGGCGGCACAGATACGCAGTATTTT. Encoded protein: CASSPGGLGGTDTQYF.

This chain uses TRBV2 with TRBJ2-5; no reliable D call. This CDR3 is 11 amino acids long. Germline V gene data show CDR1 as SNHLY and CDR2 as FYNNEI. V was trimmed by 6 bases and J by 13 bases, leaving 15 bases between them. CDR3 amino acids: CASSNGRALYF. The CDR3 DNA sequence: TGTGCCAGCAGCAACGGACGGGCCTTGTACTTC.

The rearrangement joins TRBV2 to TRBJ2-1; D is tentatively TRBD1 or TRBD2 (5 bases each). The CDR3 extends over 11 amino acids. V lost 7 bases and J 6 bases, leaving 7 bases between the germline ends. From germline, CDR1 is SNHLY and CDR2 FYNNEI. As DNA, the CDR3 is TGTGCCAGCACAGGGACCAATGAGCAGTTCTTC. Amino acids: CASTGTNEQFF.

The chain recombines TRBV7-9 with TRBJ1-5; 7 nucleotides line up with TRBD1. V dropped 4 bases and J dropped 3; count of bases not matched to a gene: 3. This CDR3 spans 14 amino acids. In germline, CDR1 is SEHNR, CDR2 FQNEAQ (reference sequence). CDR3 sequence (DNA): TGTGCCAGCAGCTCGGACAGGAACAATCAGCCCCAGCATTTT. Residues: CASSSDRNNQPQHF.

The chain has TRBV6-1 and TRBJ1-5; D perhaps matches TRBD1 (5 bases). V lost 6 bases and J 7 bases, leaving 16 bases between the germline ends. The CDR3 loop spans 14 amino acids. Looked up from germline, CDR1 is MNHNS and CDR2 is SASEGT. CDR3 amino acids: CASSIRGDRQPQHF. In nucleotides, the CDR3 is TGTGCCAGCAGCATACGGGGGGATAGGCAGCCCCAGCATTTT.

J is TRBJ1-2 and V is TRBV5-1; possible D gene TRBD1, 6 bases. V was trimmed by 0 bases and J by 5 bases, leaving 11 bases between them. The germline gives CDR1 SGHRS, CDR2 YFSETQ. The CDR3 loop spans 14 amino acids. The CDR3: CASSLGQAGYGYTF. CDR3 DNA sequence: TGCGCCAGCAGCTTGGGACAGGCAGGTTATGGCTACACCTTC.

This chain links TRBV9 with TRBJ1-5; D perhaps matches TRBD1 (5 bases). This CDR3 is 13 amino acids long. Trimming stripped 5 bases from V and 5 bases from J, with 11 bases between. CDR1 is SGDLS and CDR2 is YYNGEE in the germline V gene. The CDR3 loop is CASSGGIDQPQHF. The CDR3 DNA is TGTGCCAGCAGTGGGGGGATAGATCAGCCCCAGCATTTT.

The J gene is TRBJ1-5, the V gene TRBV6-1; weak D call: TRBD1 (5 bases). This CDR3 contains 15 residues. The V end was cut by 2 bases, the J end by 3 bases, with 11 bases between. Germline V gene lookup returns CDR1 MNHNS and CDR2 SASEGT. CDR3: CASSESGPVNQPQHF. For the CDR3, the DNA is TGTGCCAGCAGTGAATCGGGGCCCGTCAATCAGCCCCAGCATTTT.

The chain recombines TRBV9 with TRBJ2-7; TRBD2 matches 7 bases. In germline, CDR1 is SGDLS, CDR2 YYNGEE. With V trimmed by 2 bases and J by 6 bases, 11 bases remained unmatched. The CDR3 is 15 amino acids. As DNA, the CDR3 is TGTGCCAGCAGCGTCGGGGGGACGCAAGCTAGCGAGCAGTACTTC. Protein product: CASSVGGTQASEQYF.

This clone was picked up a small number of times. The chain uses TRBV6-1 and TRBJ1-5, with unresolved D. The germline CDR1 and CDR2 sequences are MNHNS and SASEGT. V was clipped by 8 bases and J by 2 bases, with 10 bases between them. The CDR3 totals 13 residues. CDR3 DNA: TGTGCCAGCCGGTACGACGGCAATCAGCCCCAGCATTTT. It codes for CASRYDGNQPQHF.

This clone was picked up one time. This rearrangement joins TRBV27 to TRBJ2-4; 8 bases line up with TRBD1. Trimming took 8 bases from V and 9 from J; bases not matched to a gene: 9. CDR1 and CDR2 (germline): MNHEY, SMNVEV (reference sequence). This CDR3 spans 13 amino acids. The CDR3 sequence is CASGETGVTIQYF. In DNA form, the CDR3 reads TGTGCCAGCGGGGAGACAGGGGTGACCATTCAGTACTTC.